This T cell receptor (beta chain) was sequenced during a study of T cell responses to AZD1222 COVID-19 vaccine. General study findings and limits: The study identified only five to seven AZD1222 recipients as seropositive at baseline. The reported proportion of spike-specific TCRs targeting unmutated variant regions was nearly half.

The CDR3 sequence is 14 residues long. Trimming shortened V by 2 bases and J by 2 bases, and 8 bases separated the two germline ends. CDR1 is SGHTA and CDR2 is FQGNSA in the germline V gene. Here immunoSEQ multiplex PCR was the method, and the copy in TCRdb shows in-frame clones only, minus some. The repertoire holds 150,000 or so clones, with roughly nine tenths as singletons. Points on this clone: Its antigen remains unknown.

The chain couples TRBV7-2 to TRBJ2-3, with D unresolved. This sample comprised peripheral blood, obtained after recovery from COVID-19. This receptor was obtained from an adult who had recovered from COVID-19. The DNA for the CDR3 is TGTGCCAGCAGCTTAAGTCCGGACACAGATACGCAGTATTTT. It specifies CASSLSPDTDTQYF.